This paragraph reports one TCR beta chain. Its antigen is as yet unknown. Memory CD4+ cells were the fraction left after CD45RA+ naive selection. Evenly divided among several immunoSEQ plates was the genomic DNA of each subset. Profiling relied on immunoSEQ multiplex PCR, and the TCRdb table lists in-frame clones only, not all of them. The profile shows around 2.5 million clones, 80% to 95% of them singletons. This sample was taken from a study of shared clonotypes between healthy human individuals. The wider study: Three plates each covered CD4 naive and memory; CD8 naive two, CD8 memory one. Regarding the study as a whole: Naive subsets usually exceeded memory subsets in estimated richness.

The length of the CDR3 is 12 residues. Germline V gene sequence: CDR1 SNHLY, CDR2 FYNNEI. Trimming shortened V by 6 bases and J by 2 bases, and 8 bases separated the two germline ends. The chain carries TRBV2 and TRBJ2-7, with D possibly matching TRBD2 (6 bases). This TCR derives from a man aged 18 to 30 in good health. Some clones in this sample may be carry-over from other donors' samples. Sequencing used naive CD4+ T cells from PBMCs. Indicated subset: CD45RA+ positively selected. CDR3 loop: CASRAGPYEQYF. In DNA, the CDR3 is TGTGCCAGCAGGGCGGGGCCCTACGAGCAGTACTTC.